This T cell receptor (beta chain) was identified in a study of T-cell reconstitution after alpha-beta-depleted transplantation in children. This clonotype was found a few times. Trimming cost V 5 bases and J 0 bases; bases outside gene matches: 2. CDR3 length equals 14 residues. Germline V gene lookup returns CDR1 SNHLY and CDR2 FYNNEI. During its preparation, the TCRbeta library received unique molecular identifiers. Via MiXCR, TCRdb re-called the PCR reads, giving one row per CDR3 protein. Of about 610,000 distinct CDR3 sequences listed, 10% are singletons. The source is a human donor who donated a stem cell graft to a child with acute myeloid leukemia. The chain joins TRBV2 to TRBJ2-3; TRBD2 matches at 7 bases. The sample was PBMCs from the stem cell graft donor, taken from the stem cell graft. In DNA, the CDR3 is TGTGCCAGCAGTACCGGGAGGAGCACAGATACGCAGTATTTT. Its translation is CASSTGRSTDTQYF.